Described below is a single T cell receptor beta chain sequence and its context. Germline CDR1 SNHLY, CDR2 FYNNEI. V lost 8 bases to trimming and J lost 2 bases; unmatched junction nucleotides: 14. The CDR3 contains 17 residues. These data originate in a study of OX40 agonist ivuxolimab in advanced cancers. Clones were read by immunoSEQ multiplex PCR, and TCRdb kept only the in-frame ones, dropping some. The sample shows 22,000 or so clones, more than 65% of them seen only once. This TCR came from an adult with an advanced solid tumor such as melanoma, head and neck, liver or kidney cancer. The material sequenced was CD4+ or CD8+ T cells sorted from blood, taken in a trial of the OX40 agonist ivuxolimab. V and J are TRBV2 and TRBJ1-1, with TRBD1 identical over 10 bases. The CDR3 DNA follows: TGTGCCAGCTCCCGGGACAGGGGTAATTATGGTAACACTGAAGCTTTCTTT. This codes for CASSRDRGNYGNTEAFF.